A selection of T cell receptor beta chains follows, all from one sample in a study of CD8+ T cells in alopecia areata. TCRdb's table, derived via immunoSEQ multiplex PCR, lists solely in-frame clones and lacks some. The sample has 160,000 or so clones; less than 70% are singletons. Sequenced here: CD4+ T cells sorted from blood, sampled at week 4, from a patient treated with tofacitinib. All receptors come from a human donor with alopecia areata. CDR3s include the opening cysteine and the closing phenylalanine or tryptophan. Fields, in order: CDR3 protein, V gene, J gene.

CDR3: CAWSSGGSIEQFF
V: TRBV30
J: TRBJ2-1

CDR3: CASSVYGANTGELFF
V: TRBV9
J: TRBJ2-2

CDR3: CASRGTGVNEQFF
V: TRBV19
J: TRBJ2-1

CDR3: CASSQEFGDQPQHF
V: TRBV4-1
J: TRBJ1-5

CDR3: CASSVPSGPSVHEQYF
V: TRBV6-1
J: TRBJ2-7

CDR3: CASSHRVGDEQFF
V: TRBV9
J: TRBJ2-1

CDR3: CASHMTSDTDTQYF
V: TRBV5-1
J: TRBJ2-3

CDR3: CASSRRDRANF
V: TRBV2
J: TRBJ1-3

CDR3: CSVLLSNNEQFF
V: TRBV29-1
J: TRBJ2-1

CDR3: CASSSATVRGNQPQHF
V: TRBV7-3
J: TRBJ1-5

CDR3: CASTSDGTAREQYF
V: TRBV2
J: TRBJ2-7

CDR3: CASRSRGPGNTIYF
V: TRBV6-5
J: TRBJ1-3

CDR3: CASSLDGRGEQYF
V: TRBV7-9
J: TRBJ2-7

CDR3: CASRFRGSDEQFF
V: TRBV5-1
J: TRBJ2-1

CDR3: CSVVRGLLYQETQYF
V: TRBV29-1
J: TRBJ2-5

CDR3: CATSNGISGANVLTF
V: TRBV15
J: TRBJ2-6

CDR3: CAWSAGARSYNEQFF
V: TRBV30
J: TRBJ2-1

CDR3: CASSLSQGRGETQYF
V: TRBV5-1
J: TRBJ2-5

CDR3: CAGNRGSDEKLFF
V: TRBV30
J: TRBJ1-4

CDR3: CASSPVLPNTEAFF
V: TRBV27
J: TRBJ1-1

CDR3: CSVYGTGNTEAFF
V: TRBV29-1
J: TRBJ1-1

CDR3: CASSTPNGYTF
V: TRBV19
J: TRBJ1-2

CDR3: CSAWPGNEQFF
V: TRBV20-1
J: TRBJ2-1

CDR3: CSVVQGSYEQYF
V: TRBV29-1
J: TRBJ2-7

CDR3: CASSDGTGGNEKLFF
V: TRBV7-2
J: TRBJ1-4

CDR3: CASREQANTEAFF
V: TRBV12-5
J: TRBJ1-1

CDR3: CASSPRSLDRVSYEQYF
V: TRBV18
J: TRBJ2-7

CDR3: CASSVSKNPNYGYTF
V: TRBV2
J: TRBJ1-2

CDR3: CSVESGWETQYF
V: TRBV29-1
J: TRBJ2-5

CDR3: CASSLGRGTGELFF
V: TRBV5-1
J: TRBJ2-2